The 26 T cell receptor beta chains in this list originate from one sample, sequenced in a study of cytomegalovirus exposure and HLA in healthy donors. 13 Jbeta primers and 60 Vbeta primers were used for the PCR. Assay used: immunoSEQ multiplex PCR; TCRdb lists only in-frame clones, some missing. The sample has more than 150,000 clones, approximately 80% seen once. The sequenced sample consisted of PBMCs. These receptors were obtained from a boy younger than 18 in good health and CMV-seronegative.

This chain connects TRBV4-3 to TRBJ2-3; 7 nucleotides align to TRBD2. Germline V lookup: CDR1 LGHNA, CDR2 YSLEER. The CDR3 runs to 17 residues. V was pared by 3 bases and J by 2 bases, with 11 bases of the junction left unmatched. The CDR3 is CASSQQRGGMITDTQYF. Here the CDR3 DNA reads TGCGCCAGCAGCCAGCAGCGGGGTGGTATGATCACAGATACGCAGTATTTT.

The chain combines TRBV7-3 with TRBJ2-3; a weak D match, TRBD2 (5 bases). Trimming took 2 bases from V and 0 from J, leaving 9 bases between them. The CDR3 covers 15 residues. From germline, CDR1 is SGHTA and CDR2 FQGTGA. The CDR3 loop reads CASSLAGLSTDTQYF. The CDR3 DNA sequence: TGTGCCAGCAGCTTAGCGGGTTTAAGCACAGATACGCAGTATTTT.

The V and J genes are TRBV5-6 and TRBJ1-2, with 9 nucleotides matching TRBD1. CDR3 length: 15 residues. Germline assignment: CDR1 SGHDT and CDR2 YYEEEE. Germline trimming cut 4 bases from V and 6 bases from J; bases unmatched to any gene: 10. CDR3: CASSDGTGHVNGYTF. The CDR3 DNA reads as TGTGCCAGCAGCGATGGGACAGGGCATGTAAATGGCTACACCTTC.

The chain joins TRBV7-9 to TRBJ1-5; unclear D gene. Per germline, CDR1 SEHNR and CDR2 FQNEAQ (reference sequence). The V end lost 1 base, the J end lost 4 bases, and 11 bases lay between the germline ends. The CDR3 runs 15 residues. CDR3 DNA: TGTGCCAGCAGCTTAGGATCTCAGTTGAATCAGCCCCAGCATTTT. This gives the protein CASSLGSQLNQPQHF.

This chain links TRBV15 with TRBJ1-1; D not resolved. Trimming cost V 1 base and J 2 bases, with 5 bases left between them. The CDR3 spans 13 residues. Looked up from germline, CDR1 is LNHNV and CDR2 is YYDKDF (reference sequence). DNA of the CDR3: TGTGCCACCAGCAGAGCGAGTAACACTGAAGCTTTCTTT. It translates to CATSRASNTEAFF.

The genes are TRBV6-1 and TRBJ1-1; D call uncertain. CDR3 length: 11 residues. The germline V gene has CDR1 MNHNS and CDR2 SASEGT. Trimming stripped 7 bases from V and 7 bases from J, with 10 bases between. The CDR3 loop reads CASTAGLEAFF. The CDR3 nucleotides are TGTGCCAGCACGGCAGGACTTGAAGCTTTCTTT.

This chain uses TRBV4-3 with TRBJ2-1; 10 nucleotides agree with TRBD2. The CDR3 is 16 residues long. Trimming cost V 1 base and J 8 bases; bases outside gene matches: 8. From germline, CDR1 is LGHNA and CDR2 YSLEER. The CDR3 nucleotides are TGCGCCAGCAGCCAAGGCTGGGTAGCGGGAGGTCATGAGCAGTTCTTC. Amino acid sequence: CASSQGWVAGGHEQFF.

The chain joins TRBV7-9 to TRBJ2-1; 8 bases agree with TRBD2. The junction had 5 bases not matched to a gene; V was cut back by 3 bases and J by 4 bases. CDR1 is SEHNR and CDR2 is FQNEAQ in the germline V gene (reference sequence). The CDR3 totals 15 residues. The CDR3 loop is CASSFREGVYNEQFF. In DNA, the CDR3 is TGTGCCAGCAGCTTTCGGGAGGGGGTATACAATGAGCAGTTCTTC.

The chain recombines TRBV7-8 with TRBJ2-2, with 7 nucleotides matching TRBD1. Germline CDR1 is SGHVS and CDR2 is FQNEAQ. The CDR3 is made up of 15 amino acids. With V trimmed by 6 bases and J by 5 bases, 9 bases remained unmatched. CDR3 DNA: TGTGCCAGCAGGGACCGGACAGGACCTACCGGGGAGCTGTTTTTT. As protein: CASRDRTGPTGELFF.

The genes are TRBV5-1 and TRBJ2-1; D might be TRBD2 (6 bases). The V gene's germline CDR1 is SGHRS and CDR2 YFSETQ. Trimming stripped 5 bases from V and 5 bases from J, with 14 bases between. This CDR3 comprises 14 residues. Written as DNA, the CDR3 is TGCGCCAGCAGGGGAGGAAGGCCGCACAATGAGCAGTTCTTC. This gives the protein CASRGGRPHNEQFF. Based on the CDR3 plus reference TRBV5-1 and TRBJ2-1, the full variable domain is KAGVTQTPRYLIKTRGQQVTLSCSPISGHRSVSWYQQTPGQGLQFLFEYFSETQRNKGNFPGRFSGRQFSNSRSEMNVSTLELGDSALYLCASRGGRPHNEQFFGPGTRLTVL.

This clone was seen more than once but under ten times. This CDR3 is CASTQEGANTEAFF. The CDR3 nucleotides are TGTGCCAGCACGCAGGAGGGCGCGAACACTGAAGCTTTCTTT. The chain joins TRBV5-5 to TRBJ1-1; D ambiguous. V lost 6 bases, J lost 1 base, and 13 bases lay in between. The CDR3 sequence is 14 residues long. Germline CDR1 and CDR2: SGHKS and YYEKEE (reference sequence).

A note on this clone: Other nucleotide sequences in the sample specify the same CDR3. This sequence joins TRBV11-3 and TRBJ1-1; possibly TRBD1 for D (5 bases). V dropped 6 bases and J dropped 4 bases, with 6 bases sitting between them. Germline lookup yields CDR1 SGHNT and CDR2 YENEEA. The CDR3 has 11 amino acids. Written as DNA, the CDR3 is TGTGCCAGCAGTCAGGGCACTGAAGCTTTCTTT. It specifies CASSQGTEAFF.

The table lists this clone with a few counts. The V and J genes are TRBV6-1 and TRBJ2-5; 8 nucleotides match TRBD2. Germline V lookup: CDR1 MNHNS, CDR2 SASEGT. The trim removed 7 bases at V and 5 bases at J, leaving 9 bases unmatched. This CDR3 spans 14 amino acids. The CDR3 DNA reads as TGTGCCAGCATATTCGGGGGGGCAGCGGAGACCCAGTACTTC. Translation gives CASIFGGAAETQYF.

The chain employs TRBV7-9 and TRBJ2-1; TRBD2 might be the D (5 bases). The V end lost 4 bases, the J end lost 3 bases, and 13 bases lay between the germline ends. Germline loops: CDR1 SEHNR, CDR2 FQNEAQ (reference sequence). This CDR3 has 15 residues. CDR3 nucleotide sequence: TGTGCCAGCAGCTCAGAGGGTTCGTACTACAATGAGCAGTTCTTC. Amino acids: CASSSEGSYYNEQFF.

The genes are TRBV7-2 and TRBJ2-5; 11 bases are a match to TRBD2. The end of the DNA aligns better with TRBJ2-7, so the J call may be wrong. CDR3 length: 17 residues. The germline gives CDR1 SGHTA, CDR2 FQGNSA. The CDR3 DNA follows: TGTGCCAGCAGCCTCTTCGTGATCGGGACTAGCGGATACGAGCAGTACTTC. It translates to CASSLFVIGTSGYEQYF.

The chain is built from TRBV7-2 and TRBJ1-2; D is unclear. This CDR3 contains 15 residues. CDR1 SGHTA and CDR2 FQGNSA come from the germline V gene. Trimming removed 0 bases at V and 4 bases at J, with 12 bases between. CDR3 amino acids: CASSLASRGFYGYTF. CDR3 nucleotide sequence: TGTGCCAGCAGCTTAGCGAGCCGGGGATTCTATGGCTACACCTTC. Based on the CDR3 plus reference TRBV7-2 and TRBJ1-2, the full variable domain is GAGVSQSPSNKVTEKGKDVELRCDPISGHTALYWYRQSLGQGLEFLIYFQGNSAPDKSGLPSDRFSAERTGGSVSTLTIQRTQQEDSAVYLCASSLASRGFYGYTFGSGTRLTVV.

A few counts support this clone. The chain carries TRBV19 and TRBJ1-1; D is unresolved. V was shortened by 5 bases and J by 1 base, with 5 bases between the two germline ends. The germline CDR1 and CDR2 sequences are LNHDA and SQIVND (reference sequence). There are 12 residues in the CDR3. CDR3 in amino acids: CASSEANTEAFF. In DNA form, the CDR3 reads TGTGCCAGTAGTGAGGCGAACACTGAAGCTTTCTTT.

The DNA of the CDR3 is TGTGCCAGCAGTGAATATCAGGGGGATGAAAAACTGTTTTTT. Translating it yields CASSEYQGDEKLFF. The chain is built from TRBV2 and TRBJ1-4; TRBD1 matches at 7 bases. Germline V CDR1 and CDR2: SNHLY, FYNNEI. The CDR3 runs to 14 residues. The V and J ends lost 2 bases and 6 bases, in that order; junction bases with no gene match: 3.

The chain is built from TRBV6-5 and TRBJ1-2, with 11 bases lining up with TRBD1. Germline V gene data show CDR1 as MNHEY and CDR2 as SVGAGI. The CDR3 consists of 15 residues. With V trimmed by 5 bases and J by 3 bases, 5 bases remained unmatched. The CDR3 nucleotides read TGTGCCAGCAGTAATATGGGACAGGGGGACTATGGCTACACCTTC. Translating gives CASSNMGQGDYGYTF.

The CDR3: CASSIEVGGRGPRGYTF. In nucleotides, the CDR3 is TGTGCCAGTAGTATCGAAGTTGGGGGCAGGGGGCCAAGAGGCTACACCTTC. The V and J genes are TRBV19 and TRBJ1-2; 8 positions match TRBD1. CDR3 length equals 17 residues. Unmatched junction bases numbered 17, after V lost 3 bases and J lost 8 bases. CDR1 LNHDA and CDR2 SQIVND come from the germline V gene (reference sequence).

The rearrangement uses TRBV11-2 and TRBJ1-2; D remains ambiguous. The V end was cut by 4 bases, the J end by 8 bases, with 8 bases between. The CDR3 covers 11 residues. Germline loops: CDR1 SGHAT, CDR2 FQNNGV. CDR3 sequence: CASSSKPGYTF. In DNA, the CDR3 is TGTGCCAGCAGCTCGAAGCCGGGCTACACCTTC.

The chain carries TRBV27 and TRBJ1-2; 7 nucleotides agree with TRBD1. The trim removed 4 bases at V and 3 bases at J, leaving 14 bases unmatched. There are 17 residues in the CDR3. Germline V gives CDR1 MNHEY, CDR2 SMNVEV (reference sequence). The chain's CDR3 is CASSSNFDRVRHYGYTF. Written as DNA, the CDR3 is TGTGCCAGCAGTTCGAATTTCGACAGGGTGAGACACTATGGCTACACCTTC.

V usage is TRBV6-5 and J usage is TRBJ1-1, with TRBD1 identical over 7 bases. The CDR3 loop spans 15 amino acids. In germline, CDR1 is MNHEY, CDR2 SVGAGI. The J segment lost 4 bases and the V segment lost 0 bases, leaving 5 bases of the junction unmatched. CDR3 loop: CASSYSTGAGTEAFF. CDR3 DNA sequence: TGTGCCAGCAGTTACTCCACAGGGGCGGGCACTGAAGCTTTCTTT.

CDR3 coding DNA: TGTGCCAGCAGCCAAGGAGGGGGAGCCAAGAATTCACCCCTCCACTTT. It is translated as CASSQGGGAKNSPLHF. The rearrangement links TRBV4-2 to TRBJ1-6; D might be TRBD1 (6 bases). Trimming took 1 base from V and 7 from J, leaving 14 bases between them. Germline V gene lookup returns CDR1 LGHNA and CDR2 YNFKEQ. The CDR3 consists of 16 residues.

This sequence joins TRBV5-1 and TRBJ2-3, with TRBD2 identical over 9 bases. CDR1 SGHRS and CDR2 YFSETQ come from the germline V gene. The CDR3 loop spans 16 amino acids. V was pared by 5 bases and J by 0 bases, with 7 bases of the junction left unmatched. This CDR3 is CASRLPSGVSTDTQYF. In DNA form, the CDR3 reads TGCGCCAGCAGACTCCCTAGCGGGGTTAGCACAGATACGCAGTATTTT.

The chain joins TRBV29-1 to TRBJ2-1; 13 positions agree with TRBD2. V trimming: 3 bases; J trimming: 7 bases; junction bases outside the gene matches: 15. The CDR3 contains 18 residues. Germline V lookup: CDR1 SQVTM, CDR2 ANQGSEA. The CDR3 here is CSVDRPLAGGLRGNEQFF. CDR3 bases: TGCAGCGTTGACCGCCCACTAGCGGGAGGGCTTAGGGGGAATGAGCAGTTCTTC.